This is a list of T cell receptor beta chains from one sample in a study of T cell changes during pregnancy in multiple sclerosis. Assay used: immunoSEQ multiplex PCR; TCRdb lists only in-frame clones, some missing. The sample holds around 80,000 clones; just over 90% are singletons and the top ten take approximately 1.5%. The sequenced sample was peripheral blood, obtained before pregnancy. The receptors derive from a female donor with multiple sclerosis, enrolled in a pregnancy study. CDR3s include the opening cysteine and the closing phenylalanine or tryptophan. The D gene is left open where the match is weak. Clone sizes are given selectively: once, few, many, or a class where the clone is expanded.

J gene | D gene | clone size | V gene | CDR3 protein | CDR3 DNA
TRBJ1-6 | TRBD1 | - | TRBV5-1 | CASSLGTGGSNSPLHF | TGCGCCAGCAGCCTTGGTACAGGGGGCTCGAATTCACCCCTCCACTTT
TRBJ2-1 | TRBD1 | - | TRBV13 | CASSTGAEDNEQFF | TGTGCCAGCAGTACAGGGGCTGAAGACAATGAGCAGTTCTTC
TRBJ1-2 | - | few | TRBV2 | CASSESGSRGYTF | TGTGCCAGCAGTGAATCGGGATCTAGGGGCTACACCTTC
TRBJ1-3 | - | - | TRBV12-5 | CAQRRSSGNTIYF | TGTGCCCAGAGGCGGAGCTCTGGAAACACCATATATTTT
TRBJ2-2 | TRBD2 | - | TRBV5-1 | CASSPHRLAGGSTGELFF | TGCGCCAGCAGCCCCCACCGGCTAGCGGGGGGCTCCACCGGGGAGCTGTTTTTT
TRBJ2-3 | TRBD2 | - | TRBV9 | CASSVARGGVEDTQYF | TGTGCCAGCAGCGTGGCCCGGGGAGGGGTGGAAGATACGCAGTATTTT
TRBJ1-3 | TRBD1 | - | TRBV6-5 | CATGTASGNTIYF | TGTGCCACCGGGACAGCCTCTGGAAACACCATATATTTT
TRBJ1-1 | - | - | TRBV4-2 | CASSRRTGGDTEAFF | TGTGCCAGCAGCCGCAGGACGGGAGGGGACACTGAAGCTTTCTTT
TRBJ1-5 | - | - | TRBV5-6 | CASSYGVNQPQHF | TGTGCCAGCAGCTACGGGGTAAATCAGCCCCAGCATTTT
TRBJ1-5 | TRBD1 | few | TRBV29-1 | CSVGQGDQPQHF | TGCAGCGTGGGACAGGGGGATCAGCCCCAGCATTTT
TRBJ1-1 | - | - | TRBV5-1 | CASSLSEANTEAFF | TGCGCCAGCAGCTTGTCGGAGGCGAACACTGAAGCTTTCTTT
TRBJ2-7 | - | - | TRBV11-2 | CASSLDQEQYF | TGTGCCAGCAGCTTAGATCAAGAGCAGTACTTC
TRBJ1-1 | - | once | TRBV5-6 | CASSTGTDTYTEAFF | TGTGCCAGCAGCACCGGGACTGATACTTACACTGAAGCTTTCTTT
TRBJ2-2 | - | - | TRBV7-3 | CASSPSVTGELFF | TGTGCCAGCAGCCCGAGTGTCACCGGGGAGCTGTTTTTT
TRBJ1-3 | - | - | TRBV18 | CASSGQSNSGNTIYF | TGTGCCAGCTCAGGACAGTCCAACTCTGGAAACACCATATATTTT
TRBJ2-7 | TRBD2 | - | TRBV5-1 | CASYPSGRLYEQYF | TGCGCCAGCTACCCTAGCGGGAGGCTGTACGAGCAGTACTTC
TRBJ1-2 | - | - | TRBV29-1 | CSVGGEDRYGYTF | TGCAGCGTGGGGGGGGAGGATAGGTATGGCTACACCTTC
TRBJ2-3 | TRBD1 | - | TRBV2 | CASSGTRDRVRDTQYF | TGTGCCAGCAGTGGCACCCGGGACAGGGTGAGAGATACGCAGTATTTT
TRBJ2-7 | TRBD1 | - | TRBV7-2 | CASSLTVGTEGSYEQYF | TGTGCCAGCAGCTTGACCGTCGGGACAGAGGGAAGCTACGAGCAGTACTTC
TRBJ1-6 | - | - | TRBV27 | CASSTPTGKYNSPLHF | TGTGCCAGCAGTACCCCCACAGGGAAGTATAATTCACCCCTCCACTTT
TRBJ2-7 | TRBD1 | - | TRBV7-6 | CASSVTTGTGDEQYF | TGTGCCAGCAGCGTTACCACCGGGACAGGGGATGAGCAGTACTTC
TRBJ2-7 | - | - | TRBV30 | CAWSFDSAVVKYF | TGTGCCTGGAGTTTTGACAGCGCAGTTGTGAAGTACTTC